The 6 T cell receptor beta chains given below trace back to one sample, sequenced in a study of T cells in Graves' hyperthyroidism and ophthalmopathy. Researchers took RNA transcripts and amplified the TCR beta CDR3 regions from them. Primed by the HTBI set, a first-round RT-PCR was run on the TCR CDR3. TCRdb processed the multiplex PCR reads anew with MiXCR; each CDR3 protein has one entry. The sample has about 160,000 distinct CDR3 sequences, around 8.9% seen once; the top ten hold approximately 20%. The sequencing sample was made of blood. These receptors originate from a woman aged 18-29 years with Graves' hyperthyroidism that later progressed to Graves' ophthalmopathy.

V is TRBV5-8 and J is TRBJ2-1; D might be TRBD1 or TRBD2, each matching 5 bases. The CDR3 is 15 residues long. Germline values: CDR1 SGHTS, CDR2 YDEGEE. V lost 2 bases and J lost 0, with 9 bases in between. The CDR3, as DNA: TGTGCCAGCAGCTTCAGGGAGAACTCCTACAATGAGCAGTTCTTC. Translation gives CASSFRENSYNEQFF.

The table lists this clonotype with many counts. The chain links TRBV11-3 to TRBJ2-1, with no clear D. V was cut by 0 bases and J by 7 bases, with 7 bases left in between. Germline V gene lookup returns CDR1 SGHNT and CDR2 YENEEA. This CDR3 has 13 amino acids. CDR3 sequence reads: CASSLDRLNEQFF. In DNA, the CDR3 is TGTGCCAGCAGCTTAGATCGGTTAAATGAGCAGTTCTTC.

This clonotype has a count of ten or more. The chain joins TRBV30 to TRBJ2-6; unclear D gene. V was trimmed by 1 base and J by 4 bases, leaving 17 bases between them. CDR1 and CDR2 from the germline V gene are GTSNPN and SVGIG (reference sequence). The CDR3 consists of 17 residues. The CDR3 here is CAWSGASSAHGANVLTF. The CDR3 DNA reads as TGTGCCTGGAGTGGGGCGTCTAGTGCCCACGGGGCCAACGTCCTGACTTTC.

This clonotype was counted between two and nine times. The chain combines TRBV6-1 with TRBJ2-1, with 9 bases matching TRBD1. The assigned J gene may be wrong: the sequence end matches TRBJ2-7 better. This CDR3 spans 13 amino acids. Germline V gene lookup returns CDR1 MNHNS and CDR2 SASEGT. The CDR3 sequence: CASSRDRVDEQYF. CDR3 nucleotides: TGTGCCAGCAGTCGGGACAGGGTTGATGAGCAGTACTTC.

The sample holds many counts of this clonotype. The rearrangement links TRBV6-5 to TRBJ1-1; D is undetermined. Germline values: CDR1 MNHEY, CDR2 SVGAGI. This CDR3 comprises 15 residues. Trimming took 2 bases from V and 3 from J, leaving 13 bases between them. DNA of the CDR3: TGTGCCAGCAGTTACGTGTGGAATTCATACACTGAAGCTTTCTTT. This codes for CASSYVWNSYTEAFF.

A single count supports this clonotype. A read error may explain this, as a much larger clone is one base away. The chain recombines TRBV4-2 with TRBJ1-5; 9 bases line up with TRBD1. V shed 0 bases and J 7 bases; nucleotides not matched to a gene: 13. Per the germline V gene, CDR1 is LGHNA and CDR2 is YNFKEQ. This CDR3 contains 18 residues. CDR3 in amino acids: CASSQEITGGLRVQPQHF. The CDR3 coding sequence is TGTGCCAGCAGCCAAGAAATCACAGGGGGCTTGAGGGTACAGCCCCAGCATTTT.